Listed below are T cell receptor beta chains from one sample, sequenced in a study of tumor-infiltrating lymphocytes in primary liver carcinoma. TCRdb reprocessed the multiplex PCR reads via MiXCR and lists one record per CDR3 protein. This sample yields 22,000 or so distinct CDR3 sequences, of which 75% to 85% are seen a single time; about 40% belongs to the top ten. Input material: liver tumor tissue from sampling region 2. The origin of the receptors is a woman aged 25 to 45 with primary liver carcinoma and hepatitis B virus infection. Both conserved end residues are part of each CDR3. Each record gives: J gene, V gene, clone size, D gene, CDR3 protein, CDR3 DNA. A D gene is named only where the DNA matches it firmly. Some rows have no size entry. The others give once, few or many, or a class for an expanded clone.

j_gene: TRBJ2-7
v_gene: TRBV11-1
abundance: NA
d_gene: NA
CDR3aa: CASSIATASYGQYF
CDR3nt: TGTGCCAGCAGCATAGCGACGGCCTCCTACGGGCAGTACTTT

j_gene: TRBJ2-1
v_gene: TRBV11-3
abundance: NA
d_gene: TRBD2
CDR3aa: CAGSRLAGGGHEQFF
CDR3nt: TGTGCGGGCAGCCGACTAGCGGGGGGGGGGCATGAGCAGTTCTTC

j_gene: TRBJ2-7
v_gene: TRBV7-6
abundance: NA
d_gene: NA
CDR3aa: CASSLEDSEFPYEQYF
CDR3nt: TGTGCCAGCAGCTTAGAGGACAGTGAGTTTCCCTACGAGCAGTACTTC

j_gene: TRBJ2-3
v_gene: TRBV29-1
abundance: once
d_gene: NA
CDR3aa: CGVTPSTDMQYF
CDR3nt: TGCGGCGTCACGCCGAGCACAGATATGCAGTATTTT

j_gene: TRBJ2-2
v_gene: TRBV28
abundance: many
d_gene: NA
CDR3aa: CASSLCGSCRTGELFF
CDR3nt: TGTGCCAGCAGTTTATGCGGGAGCTGTCGCACCGGGGAGCTGTTTTTT

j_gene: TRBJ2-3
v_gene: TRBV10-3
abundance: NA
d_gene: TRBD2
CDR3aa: CAVSCISGVNTDTQYF
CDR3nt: TGTGCCGTCAGTTGCATCAGCGGGGTTAACACAGATACGCAGTATTTT

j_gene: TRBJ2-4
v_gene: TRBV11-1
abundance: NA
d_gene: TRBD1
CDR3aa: CTSSLTGTGYGVQYF
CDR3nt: TGTACCAGCAGCTTAACCGGGACAGGTTATGGCGTTCAGTACTTC

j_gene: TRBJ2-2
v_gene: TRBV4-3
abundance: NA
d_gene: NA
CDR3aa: CASRLGTGGLFF
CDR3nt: TGCGCGAGCAGACTTGGCACCGGGGGGCTGTTCTTT

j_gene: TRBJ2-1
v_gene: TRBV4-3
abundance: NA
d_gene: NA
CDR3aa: CASSQDEGSFYNEQLF
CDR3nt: TGCGCCAGCAGCCAAGATGAGGGAAGCTTCTACAATGAGCAGCTCTTC

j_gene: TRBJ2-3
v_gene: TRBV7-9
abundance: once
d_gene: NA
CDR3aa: CANSPRENTQPQYF
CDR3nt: TGTGCCAACAGCCCCCGGGAGAACACTCAGCCCCAGTATTTT

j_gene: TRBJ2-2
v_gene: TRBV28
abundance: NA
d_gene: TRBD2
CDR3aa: CASSFSGSGELIF
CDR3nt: TGTGCCAGCAGTTTCAGTGGGAGCGGGGAGCTGATTTTT

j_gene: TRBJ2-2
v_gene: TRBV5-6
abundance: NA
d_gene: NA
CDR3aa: CASSSAPRITGELFF
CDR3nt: TGTGCCAGCAGCTCGGCACCCAGAATCACCGGGGAGCTGTTTTTC

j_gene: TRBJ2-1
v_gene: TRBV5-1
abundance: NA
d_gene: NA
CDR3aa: CASSLGLKGGLGNEQFF
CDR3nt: TGCGCCAGCAGCTTGGGACTGAAGGGAGGCTTGGGCAATGAGCAGTTCTTC

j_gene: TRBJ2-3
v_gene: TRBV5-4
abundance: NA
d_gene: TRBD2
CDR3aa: CASSNSAASGSRTDTQYF
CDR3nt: TGTGCCAGCAGTAACTCGGCAGCTAGCGGGAGTCGGACTGATACGCAGTATTTT

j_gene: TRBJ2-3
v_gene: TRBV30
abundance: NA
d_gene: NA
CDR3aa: CAWSVVGAEHTEYF
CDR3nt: TGTGCCTGGAGTGTGGTCGGGGCGGAACATACGGAGTATTTT

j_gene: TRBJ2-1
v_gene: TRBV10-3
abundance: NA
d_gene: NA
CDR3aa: CATSPTATRDEQFF
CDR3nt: TGTGCCACTAGTCCCACGGCGACCCGGGATGAACAGTTCTTC

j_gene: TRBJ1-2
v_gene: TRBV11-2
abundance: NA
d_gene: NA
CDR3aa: CASSLREVNYGYTF
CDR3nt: TGCGCCAGCAGCTTAAGGGAGGTTAACTATGGCTACACCTTC

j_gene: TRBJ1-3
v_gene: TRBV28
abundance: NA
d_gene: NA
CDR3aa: CASCLRGSGNTIYF
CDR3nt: TGTGCCAGCTGTTTGAGAGGATCCGGAAACACCATATATTTT